This T cell receptor beta chain was identified in a study of shared clonotypes between healthy human individuals. Study results and limitations: A generally larger estimated richness was seen in naive subsets than in memory subsets.

Notes on this clone: What it binds is unknown.

The method was immunoSEQ multiplex PCR; TCRdb's version includes in-frame clones alone and lacks a portion of them. This table holds 950,000 to 1,100,000 clones, around three quarters found once. Per germline, CDR1 SGHTA and CDR2 FQGNSA. V lost 2 bases and J 11 bases, leaving 27 bases between the germline ends. The CDR3 totals 17 residues. The J gene is TRBJ1-1, the V gene TRBV7-2; TRBD1 might be the D (5 bases). The receptor was isolated from a man younger than 30 in good health. Some clones in this sample may be carry-over from other donors' samples. The specimen was memory CD4+ T cells from PBMCs. Subset specified: CD45RA-negative fraction. The CDR3 is CASSLYSGRGGPSVAFF. CDR3 in DNA: TGTGCCAGCAGCTTATATTCTGGAAGGGGAGGCCCCTCGGTGGCTTTCTTT. The variable domain in full, with the rest retrieved from reference TRBV7-2 and TRBJ1-1, is GAGVSQSPSNKVTEKGKDVELRCDPISGHTALYWYRQSLGQGLEFLIYFQGNSAPDKSGLPSDRFSAERTGGSVSTLTIQRTQQEDSAVYLCASSLYSGRGGPSVAFFGQGTRLTVV.